The 21 T cell receptor beta chains reported below all come from one sample, sequenced in a study of sequential checkpoint blockade in melanoma. Treatment here: randomized to nivolumab then ipilimumab (arm A) or the reverse (arm B). Measured with immunoSEQ multiplex PCR; TCRdb has only the in-frame clones, and not every one. The table lists under 13,000 clones, roughly 52% of them singletons. The sample was CD8+ T cells sorted from blood (inferred from file names), taken from a patient given nivolumab and ipilimumab in sequence. These receptors were collected from a human donor with melanoma.

The chain recombines TRBV7-9 with TRBJ2-1; TRBD2 matches at 7 bases. Germline CDR1 is SEHNR and CDR2 is FQNEAQ (reference sequence). J lost 8 bases, V lost 3 bases, and 1 base had no gene match. The CDR3 has 12 amino acids. Written as DNA, the CDR3 is TGTGCCAGCAGCTTCCGGGGGGATGAGCAGTTCTTC. It encodes CASSFRGDEQFF.

The genes are TRBV30 and TRBJ2-7; tentatively, D is TRBD1 (6 bases). The CDR3 contains 13 residues. Germline values: CDR1 GTSNPN, CDR2 SVGIG (reference sequence). V lost 3 bases, J lost 0 bases, and 9 bases lay in between. The CDR3 DNA reads TGTGCCTGGAGCTGGGACACCTCCTACGAGCAGTACTTC. Its translation is CAWSWDTSYEQYF.

The chain combines TRBV15 with TRBJ2-5, with D unclear. V was cut by 1 base and J by 4 bases, with 7 bases left in between. The CDR3 runs to 13 residues. Germline CDR1 and CDR2: LNHNV and YYDKDF (reference sequence). The DNA for the CDR3 is TGTGCCACCAGCAGAGTGCAGATAGAGACCCAGTACTTC. Its protein is CATSRVQIETQYF.

This clone was found once. The chain links TRBV19 to TRBJ1-1, with D perhaps matching TRBD1 (5 bases). V was trimmed by 1 base and J by 7 bases, leaving 16 bases between them. The CDR3 is made up of 15 amino acids. Per germline, CDR1 LNHDA and CDR2 SQIVND (reference sequence). This CDR3 is CASSIVDSPGVEAFF. As DNA, the CDR3 is TGTGCCAGTAGTATAGTTGACAGCCCGGGGGTTGAAGCTTTCTTT.

The chain is built from TRBV4-3 and TRBJ2-2; tentative D call: TRBD2 (6 bases). V dropped 5 bases and J dropped 1 base, with 8 bases sitting between them. The germline gives CDR1 LGHNA, CDR2 YSLEER. This CDR3 spans 14 amino acids. The CDR3 protein is CASSGGLNTGELFF. CDR3 in DNA: TGCGCCAGCAGCGGGGGACTGAACACCGGGGAGCTGTTTTTT.

The chain uses TRBV19 and TRBJ2-7; TRBD2 matches 7 bases. In germline, CDR1 is LNHDA, CDR2 SQIVND (reference sequence). The trim removed 4 bases at V and 6 bases at J, leaving 6 bases unmatched. This CDR3 comprises 13 residues. CDR3 loop: CASSTIGGSEQYF. For the CDR3, the DNA is TGTGCCAGTAGTACCATCGGGGGGTCCGAGCAGTACTTC.

This sequence joins TRBV5-1 and TRBJ1-1, with D tentatively TRBD1 (6 bases). The germline CDR1 and CDR2 sequences are SGHRS and YFSETQ. This CDR3 comprises 17 residues. V lost 0 bases, J lost 0 bases, and 15 bases lay in between. For the CDR3, the DNA is TGCGCCAGCAGCTTGGCCGGGGACATTAGTATGAACACTGAAGCTTTCTTT. This sequence encodes CASSLAGDISMNTEAFF. The complete variable domain, with remaining parts taken from reference TRBV5-1 and TRBJ1-1, reads KAGVTQTPRYLIKTRGQQVTLSCSPISGHRSVSWYQQTPGQGLQFLFEYFSETQRNKGNFPGRFSGRQFSNSRSEMNVSTLELGDSALYLCASSLAGDISMNTEAFFGQGTRLTVV.

The chain employs TRBV7-6 and TRBJ2-7; the match to TRBD1 covers 9 bases. After removal of 8 bases from V and 3 bases from J, the junction contained 8 bases not matched to a gene. The CDR3 is 14 residues long. Germline CDR1 SGHVS, CDR2 FNYEAQ. The CDR3 coding sequence is TGTGCCAGCGCGCCGGGACAGGGAGTCTACGAGCAGTACTTC. This sequence encodes CASAPGQGVYEQYF.

This chain connects TRBV29-1 to TRBJ1-2, with a tentative D call TRBD1 (6 bases). The CDR3 sequence is 11 residues long. Trimming shortened V by 6 bases and J by 5 bases, and 10 bases separated the two germline ends. Germline values: CDR1 SQVTM, CDR2 ANQGSEA. Here the CDR3 DNA reads TGCAGCGTGGTAGGGGGTTATGGCTACACCTTC. Protein product: CSVVGGYGYTF.

The V and J genes are TRBV7-2 and TRBJ2-6; 7 bases fit TRBD2. This CDR3 comprises 15 residues. After removal of 5 bases from V and 2 bases from J, the junction contained 3 bases not matched to a gene. CDR1 and CDR2 (germline): SGHTA, FQGNSA. The CDR3 DNA follows: TGTGCCAGCAGCCCCGGGACTACTGGGGCCAACGTCCTGACTTTC. It encodes CASSPGTTGANVLTF.

The table lists this clone with a few counts. The chain combines TRBV4-3 with TRBJ1-3; TRBD1 might be the D (6 bases). V lost 3 bases to trimming and J lost 0 bases, with 12 bases between them. The CDR3 totals 16 residues. Per the germline V gene, CDR1 is LGHNA and CDR2 is YSLEER. CDR3 amino acids: CASSQDRTGSGNTIYF. The CDR3 DNA is TGCGCCAGCAGCCAGGACAGAACCGGCTCTGGAAACACCATATATTTT.

The chain employs TRBV28 and TRBJ1-5, with 7 bases that match TRBD1. CDR1 is MDHEN, CDR2 SYDVKM, per germline. This CDR3 contains 16 residues. V lost 7 bases, J lost 4 bases, and 13 bases stayed unmatched. The CDR3 DNA reads as TGTGCCAGCACCTTCTACTCAGGGGGGAGTAATCAGCCCCAGCATTTT. Translating it yields CASTFYSGGSNQPQHF.

As DNA, the CDR3 is TGTGCCAGCAGCTTCGGACAGGGATACCTCTATTACGAGCAGTACTTC. Its protein is CASSFGQGYLYYEQYF. The chain carries TRBV5-6 and TRBJ2-7; TRBD1 agrees at 8 bases. CDR3 length: 16 amino acids. Per the germline V gene, CDR1 is SGHDT and CDR2 is YYEEEE. V shed 2 bases, J shed 4 bases, and the junction held 11 bases outside the gene matches.

The chain couples TRBV7-9 to TRBJ2-7, with D possibly matching TRBD1 (6 bases). Deletions cut 5 bases from V and 4 bases from J, with 12 bases between. Per the germline V gene, CDR1 is SEHNR and CDR2 is FQNEAQ (reference sequence). This CDR3 contains 13 residues. The CDR3 region has the DNA TGTGCCAGCAGCCCGAGGGGACAATACGAGCAGTACTTC. It codes for CASSPRGQYEQYF.

This clone was counted a few times. An end of the junction differs from the germline gene, which may be a read error. V gene TRBV7-7 combines with J gene TRBJ2-1; D call uncertain. Germline V CDR1 and CDR2: SSHAT, FNYEAQ (reference sequence). The CDR3 sequence is 13 residues long. The CDR3 nucleotides read TGTGCTAGCAGCCTCGAAAGAGGAAATGAGCAGTTCTTC. This encodes CASSLERGNEQFF.

The chain has TRBV28 and TRBJ2-7; TRBD1 might be the D (6 bases). The V and J ends lost 2 bases and 9 bases respectively, with 17 bases between them. The CDR3 extends over 14 amino acids. Germline V gives CDR1 MDHEN, CDR2 SYDVKM. The DNA for the CDR3 is TGTGCCAGCAGTTTAGAACAGGGAGACGACGCGCAGTACTTC. Its translation: CASSLEQGDDAQYF.

In its sample, this clone was seen a few times. CDR3 sequence (DNA): TGTGCCAGCAGCGTCGGGACTAGCGGGACCCTCGACTCCTACAATGAGCAGTTCTTC. Its translation: CASSVGTSGTLDSYNEQFF. The chain couples TRBV7-6 to TRBJ2-1; 13 bases map to TRBD2. Germline V gene sequence: CDR1 SGHVS, CDR2 FNYEAQ. V trimming: 5 bases; J trimming: 0 bases; junction bases outside the gene matches: 10. CDR3 length: 19 amino acids.

The chain employs TRBV6-4 and TRBJ2-4; a weak D match, TRBD1 (5 bases). The V and J ends lost 6 bases and 2 bases respectively, with 20 bases between them. This CDR3 is built from 17 residues. Germline V gene sequence: CDR1 MRHNA, CDR2 SNTAGT. CDR3 sequence: CASREIVGAVSKNIQYF. The CDR3, as DNA: TGTGCCAGCAGAGAAATCGTAGGGGCCGTGTCCAAAAACATTCAGTACTTC.

This clone has a handful of counts. The chain is built from TRBV5-1 and TRBJ1-1, with TRBD1 as a possible D gene (6 bases). V was clipped by 5 bases and J by 3 bases, with 11 bases between them. The CDR3 is 13 amino acids. Germline lookup yields CDR1 SGHRS and CDR2 YFSETQ. This chain's CDR3 is CASSFRGYTEAFF. The CDR3 nucleotides are TGCGCCAGCAGTTTCAGGGGCTACACTGAAGCTTTCTTT.

The J gene is TRBJ2-5, the V gene TRBV13; D unresolved. V lost 3 bases and J 4 bases, leaving 6 bases between the germline ends. The CDR3 covers 12 residues. Germline-derived CDR1 and CDR2 are PRHDT and FYEKMQ (reference sequence). CDR3 amino acids: CASSFRVETQYF. The CDR3 nucleotides read TGTGCCAGCAGCTTTCGTGTAGAGACCCAGTACTTC.

This clone was observed a few times. The genes are TRBV28 and TRBJ1-6; TRBD1 is a possible D gene (6 bases). Germline CDR1 is MDHEN and CDR2 is SYDVKM. Trimming left V 3 bases short and J 5 bases short, with 8 bases between. The CDR3 is 14 amino acids. CDR3 residues: CASSLGADNSPLHF. The CDR3 DNA follows: TGTGCCAGCAGTTTGGGGGCGGATAATTCACCCCTCCACTTT.